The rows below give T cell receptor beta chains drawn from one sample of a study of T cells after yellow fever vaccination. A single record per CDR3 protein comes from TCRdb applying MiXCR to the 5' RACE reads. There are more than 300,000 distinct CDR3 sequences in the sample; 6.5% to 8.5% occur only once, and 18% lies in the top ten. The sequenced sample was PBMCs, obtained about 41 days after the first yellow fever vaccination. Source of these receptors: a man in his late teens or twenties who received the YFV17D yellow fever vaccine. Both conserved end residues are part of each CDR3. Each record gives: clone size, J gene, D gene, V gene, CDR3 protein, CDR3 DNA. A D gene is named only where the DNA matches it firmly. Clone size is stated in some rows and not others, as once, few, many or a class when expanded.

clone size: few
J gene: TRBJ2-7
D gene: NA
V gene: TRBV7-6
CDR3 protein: CASSPHGDSYEQYF
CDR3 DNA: TGTGCCAGCAGCCCCCATGGGGATAGCTACGAGCAGTACTTC

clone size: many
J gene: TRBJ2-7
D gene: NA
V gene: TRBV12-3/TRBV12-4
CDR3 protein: CASSPDRSASYEQYF
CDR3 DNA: TGTGCCAGCAGCCCAGACAGGTCTGCATCCTACGAGCAGTACTTC

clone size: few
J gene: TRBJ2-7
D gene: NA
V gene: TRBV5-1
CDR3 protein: CASSLGHLDEQYF
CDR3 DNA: TGCGCCAGCAGCCTGGGACACCTGGACGAGCAGTACTTC

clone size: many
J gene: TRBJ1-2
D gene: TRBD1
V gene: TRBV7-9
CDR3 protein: CASSAPRDRGLYGYTF
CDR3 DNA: TGTGCCAGCAGCGCACCCCGGGACAGGGGTCTCTATGGCTACACCTTC

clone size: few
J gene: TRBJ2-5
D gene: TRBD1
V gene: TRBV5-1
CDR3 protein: CASSRSGTGGSQETQYF
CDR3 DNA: TGCGCCAGCAGCCGGTCCGGGACAGGGGGTTCCCAAGAGACCCAGTACTTC

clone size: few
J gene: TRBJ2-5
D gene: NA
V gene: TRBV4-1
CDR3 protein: CASSLRQNQETQYF
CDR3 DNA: TGCGCCAGCAGCCTGAGACAAAACCAAGAGACCCAGTACTTC

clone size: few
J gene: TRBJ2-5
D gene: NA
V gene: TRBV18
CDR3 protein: CASSPRTGPAAETQYF
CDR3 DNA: TGTGCCAGCTCGCCACGAACTGGACCGGCGGCAGAGACCCAGTACTTC

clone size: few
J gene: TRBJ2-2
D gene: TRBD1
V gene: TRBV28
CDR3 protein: CASRLTGGYTGELFF
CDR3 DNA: TGTGCCAGCAGGCTTACAGGGGGATACACCGGGGAGCTGTTTTTT

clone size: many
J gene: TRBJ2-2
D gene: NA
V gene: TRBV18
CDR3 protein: CASSHLSDTGELFF
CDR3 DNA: TGTGCCAGCTCCCACTTATCGGACACCGGGGAGCTGTTTTTT

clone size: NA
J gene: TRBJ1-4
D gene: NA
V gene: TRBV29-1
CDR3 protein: CSVVGTVIEKLFF
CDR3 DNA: TGCAGCGTTGTTGGGACGGTAATTGAAAAACTGTTTTTT

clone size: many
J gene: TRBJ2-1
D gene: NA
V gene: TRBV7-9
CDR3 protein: CASSQSGSYNEQFF
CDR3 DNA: TGTGCCAGCTCCCAATCGGGCTCCTACAATGAGCAGTTCTTC

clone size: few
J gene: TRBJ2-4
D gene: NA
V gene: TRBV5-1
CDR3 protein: CASSLEYAKNIQYF
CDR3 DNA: TGCGCCAGCAGCTTGGAGTACGCCAAAAACATTCAGTACTTC

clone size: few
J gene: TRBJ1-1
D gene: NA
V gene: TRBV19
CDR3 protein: CASSILSGGTEAFF
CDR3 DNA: TGTGCCAGTAGTATTCTGTCAGGAGGGACTGAAGCTTTCTTT

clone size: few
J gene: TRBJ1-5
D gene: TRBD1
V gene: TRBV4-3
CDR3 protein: CASSQYETGGILPQHF
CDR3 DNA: TGCGCCAGCAGCCAGTACGAGACAGGGGGGATCTTGCCCCAGCATTTT

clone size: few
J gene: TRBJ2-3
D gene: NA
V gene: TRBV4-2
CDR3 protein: CASSQQGDTQYF
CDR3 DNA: TGTGCCAGCAGCCAGCAGGGAGATACGCAGTATTTT

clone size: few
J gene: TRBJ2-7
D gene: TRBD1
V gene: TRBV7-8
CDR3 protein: CASSSARGLYQQYF
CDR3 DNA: TGTGCCAGCAGCTCAGCCAGGGGGTTGTACCAGCAGTACTTC

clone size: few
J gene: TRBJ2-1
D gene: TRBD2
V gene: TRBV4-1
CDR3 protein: CASSQVLAGGYNEQFF
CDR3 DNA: TGCGCCAGCAGCCAAGTACTAGCGGGGGGATACAATGAGCAGTTCTTC

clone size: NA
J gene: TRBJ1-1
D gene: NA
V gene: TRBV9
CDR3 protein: CASSVGLGMNTEAFF
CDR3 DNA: TGTGCCAGCAGCGTAGGGCTGGGGATGAACACTGAAGCTTTCTTT

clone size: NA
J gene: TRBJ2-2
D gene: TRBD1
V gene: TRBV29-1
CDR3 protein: CSVELTGPGGELFF
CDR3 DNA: TGCAGCGTTGAACTGACAGGGCCCGGCGGGGAGCTGTTTTTT

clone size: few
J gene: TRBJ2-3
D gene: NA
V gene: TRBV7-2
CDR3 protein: CASSFRRGLFTDTQYF
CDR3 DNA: TGTGCCAGCAGCTTCCGTCGGGGGCTCTTCACAGATACGCAGTATTTT

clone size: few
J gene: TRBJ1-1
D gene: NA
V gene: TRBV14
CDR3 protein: CASRPGRMNTEAFF
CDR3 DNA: TGTGCCAGCAGACCCGGACGGATGAACACTGAAGCTTTCTTT

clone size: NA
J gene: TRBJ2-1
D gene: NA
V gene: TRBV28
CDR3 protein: CASSLGWNEQFF
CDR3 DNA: TGTGCCAGCAGTTTAGGCTGGAATGAGCAGTTCTTC

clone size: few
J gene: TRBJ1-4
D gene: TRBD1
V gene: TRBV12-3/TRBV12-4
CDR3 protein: CASSPGGGKLFF
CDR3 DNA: TGTGCCAGCAGCCCAGGGGGCGGAAAACTGTTTTTT

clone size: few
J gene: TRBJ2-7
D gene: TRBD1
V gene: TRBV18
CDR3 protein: CASSPPRGNYEQYF
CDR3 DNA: TGTGCCAGCTCACCCCCCAGGGGGAACTACGAGCAGTACTTC

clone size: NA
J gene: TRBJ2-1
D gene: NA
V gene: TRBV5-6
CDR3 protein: CASSFVSVGEQFF
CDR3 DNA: TGTGCCAGCAGCTTCGTATCGGTCGGGGAGCAGTTCTTC

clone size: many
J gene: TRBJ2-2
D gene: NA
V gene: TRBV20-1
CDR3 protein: CSARESANTGELFF
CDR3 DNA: TGCAGTGCTAGAGAATCAGCGAACACCGGGGAGCTGTTTTTT

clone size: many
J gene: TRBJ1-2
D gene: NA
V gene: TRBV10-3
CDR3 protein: CAISGHSYGYTF
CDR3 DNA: TGTGCCATCAGTGGTCATAGCTATGGCTACACCTTC

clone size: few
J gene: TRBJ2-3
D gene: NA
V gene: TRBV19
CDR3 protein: CASSKWGTPTDTQYF
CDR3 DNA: TGTGCCAGTAGTAAGTGGGGGACACCGACAGATACGCAGTATTTT

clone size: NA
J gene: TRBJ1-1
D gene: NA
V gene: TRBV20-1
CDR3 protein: CSASFAGSNTEAFF
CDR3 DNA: TGCAGTGCTAGCTTTGCGGGATCGAACACTGAAGCTTTCTTT

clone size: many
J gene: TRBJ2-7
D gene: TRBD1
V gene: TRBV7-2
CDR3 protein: CASSLVWGQAIYEQYF
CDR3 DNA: TGTGCCAGCAGCTTAGTTTGGGGACAGGCGATCTACGAGCAGTACTTC

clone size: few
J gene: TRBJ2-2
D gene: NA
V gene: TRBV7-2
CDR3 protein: CASSLALGPGELFF
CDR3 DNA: TGTGCCAGCAGCTTAGCGCTTGGCCCCGGGGAGCTGTTTTTT

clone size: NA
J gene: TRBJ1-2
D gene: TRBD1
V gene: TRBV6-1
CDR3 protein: CASNRDRVDFYGYTF
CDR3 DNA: TGTGCCAGCAATAGGGACAGGGTCGATTTCTATGGCTACACCTTC

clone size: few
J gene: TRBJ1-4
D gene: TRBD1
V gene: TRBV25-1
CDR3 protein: CASSEPRQGMREKLFF
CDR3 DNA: TGTGCCAGCAGTGAACCCCGACAGGGGATGCGGGAAAAACTGTTTTTT

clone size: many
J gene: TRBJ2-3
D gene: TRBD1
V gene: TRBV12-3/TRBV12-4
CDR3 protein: CASTDRGQFSDTQYF
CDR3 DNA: TGTGCCAGCACCGACCGGGGACAGTTTTCAGATACGCAGTATTTT

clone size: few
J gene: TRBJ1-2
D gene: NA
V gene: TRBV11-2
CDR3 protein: CASSRDANYGYTF
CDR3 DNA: TGTGCCAGCAGCAGAGATGCTAACTATGGCTACACCTTC

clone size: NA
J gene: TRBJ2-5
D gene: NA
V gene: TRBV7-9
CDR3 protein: CASSLRGGAGKTLYF
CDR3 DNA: TGTGCCAGCAGCTTAAGGGGTGGGGCCGGAAAGACCCTGTACTTC

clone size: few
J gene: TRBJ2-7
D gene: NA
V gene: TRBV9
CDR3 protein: CASSVAPMTAYEQYF
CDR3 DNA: TGTGCCAGCAGCGTAGCCCCTATGACGGCCTACGAGCAGTACTTC

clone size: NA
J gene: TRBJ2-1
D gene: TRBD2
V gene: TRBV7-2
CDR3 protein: CASSVTSGTYNEQFF
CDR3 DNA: TGTGCCAGCAGCGTAACTAGCGGAACCTACAATGAGCAGTTCTTC

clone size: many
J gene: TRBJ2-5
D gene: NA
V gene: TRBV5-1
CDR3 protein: CASSGVRDQETQYF
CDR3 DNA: TGCGCCAGCAGTGGTGTTAGGGACCAGGAGACCCAGTACTTC

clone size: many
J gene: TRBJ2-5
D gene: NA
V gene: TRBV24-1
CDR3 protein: CATSDVTASGRETQYF
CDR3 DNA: TGTGCCACCAGTGATGTGACCGCCTCGGGACGGGAGACCCAGTACTTC

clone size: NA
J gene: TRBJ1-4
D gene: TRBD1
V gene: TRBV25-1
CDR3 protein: CASSVNSGGNEKLFF
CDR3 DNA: TGTGCCAGCAGTGTTAATTCAGGGGGGAATGAAAAACTGTTTTTT

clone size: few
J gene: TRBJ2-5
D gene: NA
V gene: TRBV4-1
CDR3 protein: CASSQVTLGTQYF
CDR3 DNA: TGCGCCAGCAGCCAAGTAACCCTTGGGACCCAGTACTTC

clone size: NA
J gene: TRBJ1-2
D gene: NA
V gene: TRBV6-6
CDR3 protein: CASRKGEYGYTF
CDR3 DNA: TGTGCCAGCAGGAAGGGGGAATATGGCTACACCTTC

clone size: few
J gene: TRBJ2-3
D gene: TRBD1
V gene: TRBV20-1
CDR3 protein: CSARMARGISDTQYF
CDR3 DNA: TGCAGTGCTAGAATGGCCAGGGGGATATCGGATACGCAGTATTTT

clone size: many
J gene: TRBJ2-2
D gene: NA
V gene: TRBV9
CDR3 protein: CASSGSAGSNTGELFF
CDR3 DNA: TGTGCCAGCAGCGGTTCCGCGGGGTCGAACACCGGGGAGCTGTTTTTT

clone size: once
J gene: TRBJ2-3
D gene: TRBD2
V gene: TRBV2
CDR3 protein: CASSEEIGTNTDTQYF
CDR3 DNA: TGTGCCAGCAGTGAAGAAATTGGGACTAACACAGATACGCAGTATTTT